This entry describes one T cell receptor beta chain. The antigen remains undetermined. These data come from a study of cytomegalovirus exposure and HLA in healthy donors. Study background: The same platform was used for the 90 to 150 validation repertoires as for the 650 to 700 first-cohort repertoires, as reported in a later analysis. Study-level points and caveats: Many donors carried some public TCRs, although rarity characterized most TCR sequences. The study listed approximately 160 cytomegalovirus-associated TCR beta chains.

Germline V gene sequence: CDR1 SEHNR, CDR2 FQNEAQ (reference sequence). Trimming removed 6 bases at V and 4 bases at J, with 12 bases between. The CDR3 is made up of 13 amino acids. The repertoire was sequenced with immunoSEQ multiplex PCR; TCRdb's copy has only in-frame clones and lacks some. The table lists roughly 71,000 clones, 90% to 95% of them singletons. Material for sequencing was PBMCs. This chain links TRBV7-9 with TRBJ1-1; D gene uncertain. This receptor was obtained from a woman aged 18-29 years in good health and CMV-seronegative. Here the CDR3 DNA reads TGTGCCAGCAGTCTCCGAGGGTTCACTGAAGCTTTCTTT. It yields the protein CASSLRGFTEAFF.